This TCR beta chain was obtained from a study of human T cells and chemical hapten exposure. Study as a whole: Upper-back patches of 0.01% DPC were read at 6 days.

Time point defined: patch test 3, about 24 weeks after DPC sensitization. Regarding treatment: therapeutic diphenylcyclopropenone sensitization with weekly scalp DPC. Investigators collected blood before applying each patch test. On this clonotype itself: Its antigen is unidentified.

TCRdb re-called the RACE reads through MiXCR, storing one row per CDR3 protein. The table records 150,000 to 200,000 distinct CDR3 sequences, 24% of them present only once. V was shortened by 5 bases and J by 6 bases, with 17 bases between the two germline ends. Germline CDR1 is SEHNR and CDR2 is FQNEAQ (reference sequence). There are 15 residues in the CDR3. Whole-study findings and limits: The number of TCRs above 1 in 1000 frequency did not change after DPC sensitization. Relative to controls, expanded TCRs formed significantly more large CDR3 similarity clusters.

This clonotype originated in a woman in her 40s with alopecia areata. Some clones in this sample may be carry-over from other donors' samples. This rearrangement joins TRBV7-9 to TRBJ2-1; maybe TRBD1 (6 bases). This sample comprised whole blood, obtained in connection with sensitization to the hapten diphenylcyclopropenone (DPC). The CDR3 nucleotides are TGTGCCAGCAGCCGGCTAACAGGGACCCCCAATGAGCAGTTCTTC. Residues: CASSRLTGTPNEQFF.